This T cell receptor beta chain was profiled in a study of blood T cell repertoires in COVID-19. Some clones are missing from TCRdb's copy, which holds only in-frame ones; the method was immunoSEQ multiplex PCR. In the table there are 50,000 to 70,000 clones, more than 80% of which are singletons. This CDR3 region has 16 residues. V dropped 5 bases and J dropped 3; count of bases not matched to a gene: 5. In germline, CDR1 is SGHNT, CDR2 YYREEE (reference sequence). What was sequenced was peripheral blood. V gene TRBV5-4 combines with J gene TRBJ2-3; 14 nucleotides line up with TRBD2. The clonotype comes from a woman older than 75 with active COVID-19. The DNA for the CDR3 is TGTGCCAGCAGGGGGGGACTAGCGGGAGCAACAGATACGCAGTATTTT. Amino acids: CASRGGLAGATDTQYF. Full variable domain (remainder filled in from reference TRBV5-4 and TRBJ2-3): ETGVTQSPTHLIKTRGQQVTLRCSSQSGHNTVSWYQQALGQGPQFIFQYYREEENGRGNFPPRFSGLQFPNYSSELNVNALELDDSALYLCASRGGLAGATDTQYFGPGTRLTVL.